Ten or more counts support the clone carrying this TCR beta chain. Its antigen is not known. These data originate in a study of T cells in Graves' hyperthyroidism and ophthalmopathy. Findings and caveats of the study: Stable hyperthyroidism and ophthalmopathy were separated using 13 V-J signatures.

Amplification of TCR beta CDR3 regions used RNA as the template. First-round RT-PCR of the TCR CDR3 relied on the HTBI primer set. TCRdb reprocessed the multiplex PCR reads via MiXCR and lists one record per CDR3 protein. Among approximately 690,000 distinct CDR3 sequences listed, less than 25% were seen once. V was cut by 3 bases and J by 6 bases, with 14 bases left in between. The CDR3 covers 15 residues. The germline gives CDR1 SGHNT, CDR2 YENEEA. Using less than 12 ml of fresh peripheral blood, PBMCs were prepared. The receptor comes from a man younger than 40 with Graves' ophthalmopathy. The chain has TRBV11-3 and TRBJ2-2; weak D call: TRBD1 (6 bases). Source material: blood. The CDR3 region is CASSFAQGIAGELFF. As DNA, the CDR3 is TGTGCCAGCAGCTTTGCACAGGGCATTGCCGGGGAGCTGTTTTTT.